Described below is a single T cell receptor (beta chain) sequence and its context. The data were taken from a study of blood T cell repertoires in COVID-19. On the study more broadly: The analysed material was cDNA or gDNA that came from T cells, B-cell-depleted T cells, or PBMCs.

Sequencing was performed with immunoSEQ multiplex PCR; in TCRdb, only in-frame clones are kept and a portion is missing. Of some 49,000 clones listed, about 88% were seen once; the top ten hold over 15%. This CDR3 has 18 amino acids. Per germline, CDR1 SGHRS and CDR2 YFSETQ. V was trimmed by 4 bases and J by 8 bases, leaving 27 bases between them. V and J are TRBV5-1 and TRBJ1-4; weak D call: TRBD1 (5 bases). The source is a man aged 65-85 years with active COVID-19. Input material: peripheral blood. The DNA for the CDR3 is TGCGCCAGCAGCCCGGTTCCCTCCGAACAGAAAAGGGGAGAAAAACTGTTTTTT. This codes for CASSPVPSEQKRGEKLFF.